This T cell receptor beta chain is from a study of blood T cell repertoires in COVID-19. Study overall: Both acute and convalescent COVID-19 samples were obtained from the United States, Italy and Spain.

This clone was found once. The germline V gene encodes CDR1 SGHAT and CDR2 FQDESV (reference sequence). Between the trimmed V and J ends, which lost 8 bases and 4 bases, there was a span of 17 bases. The CDR3 contains 15 residues. Authors' analysis steps: Amplification of reference gene primers was used by the study to estimate nucleated cell counts. The method was immunoSEQ multiplex PCR; TCRdb's version includes in-frame clones alone and lacks a portion of them. V and J calls plus clone size are reproduced from that table; the DNA served to infer D and trimming. This table holds about 54,000 clones, 65% to 90% found once.

The sequenced material came from peripheral blood. This sequence originates from a human donor in a cohort sampled during active COVID-19. V usage is TRBV11-1 and J usage is TRBJ2-2; tentatively, D is TRBD2 (7 bases). CDR3 region: CASGSRRGGTGELFF. CDR3 in DNA: TGTGCCAGCGGGTCCCGAAGGGGGGGCACCGGGGAGCTGTTTTTT. Using reference TRBV11-1 and TRBJ2-2 for the parts outside the CDR3, the full variable domain is EAEVAQSPRYKITEKSQAVAFWCDPISGHATLYWYRQILGQGPELLVQFQDESVVDDSQLPKDRFSAERLKGVDSTLKIQPAELGDSAMYLCASGSRRGGTGELFFGEGSRLTVL.